A selection of T cell receptor beta chains follows, all from one sample in a study of OX40 agonist ivuxolimab in advanced cancers. The protocol was immunoSEQ multiplex PCR, while the TCRdb copy is restricted to in-frame clones and leaves out a portion. The top ten clones hold roughly a tenth of a sample with tens of thousands of clones, 90% of them seen once. The sequenced sample was CD4+ or CD8+ T cells sorted from blood, obtained in a trial of the OX40 agonist ivuxolimab. The source of these receptors is an adult with an advanced solid tumor such as melanoma, head and neck, liver or kidney cancer. The CDR3 runs from the conserved cysteine through the conserved F or W. A D gene is named only where the DNA matches it firmly. Clone size is stated in some rows and not others, as once, few, many or a class when expanded.

size: .; J: TRBJ2-4; D: .; V: TRBV28; DNA: TGTGCCAGCACTGGGGCTGGAACCAAAAACATTCAGTACTTC; CDR3: CASTGAGTKNIQYF
size: .; J: TRBJ2-1; D: TRBD1; V: TRBV18; DNA: TGTGCCAGCTCAGACAGAGCGTCAGGGGGCTCCTACAATGAGCAGTTCTTC; CDR3: CASSDRASGGSYNEQFF
size: .; J: TRBJ1-5; D: .; V: TRBV6-6; DNA: TGTGCCAGTCGATTAGATAGCAATCAGCCCCAGCATTTT; CDR3: CASRLDSNQPQHF
size: .; J: TRBJ2-3; D: TRBD1; V: TRBV29-1; DNA: TGCAGCGTTATCCGGGACAGGGCGACAGATACGCAGTATTTT; CDR3: CSVIRDRATDTQYF
size: once; J: TRBJ2-3; D: TRBD2; V: TRBV11-2; DNA: TGTGCCAGCAGCTTAGGACTAGCGAGGACAGATACGCAGTATTTT; CDR3: CASSLGLARTDTQYF
size: .; J: TRBJ2-7; D: .; V: TRBV28; DNA: TGTGCCAGCGGCCGTCTTAGGGAGCAGTACTTC; CDR3: CASGRLREQYF
size: .; J: TRBJ2-2; D: .; V: TRBV7-3; DNA: TGTGCCAGCAGCCAATTCACCGGGGAGCTGTTTTTT; CDR3: CASSQFTGELFF
size: .; J: TRBJ2-7; D: .; V: TRBV19; DNA: TGTGCCAGTGGTGGGGCCGGGTACGAGCAGTACTTC; CDR3: CASGGAGYEQYF
size: .; J: TRBJ2-7; D: .; V: TRBV4-3; DNA: TGCGCCAGCAGCCAAGATTGGGGAAAAAACTACGAGCAGTACTTC; CDR3: CASSQDWGKNYEQYF
size: .; J: TRBJ2-5; D: TRBD2; V: TRBV9; DNA: TGTGCCAGCAGCTTCCAGGACGGGAGGTCCCAAGAGACCCAGTACTTC; CDR3: CASSFQDGRSQETQYF
size: .; J: TRBJ2-3; D: .; V: TRBV9; DNA: TGTGCCAGCAGCGTAGCTGGTGTGACAGATACGCAGTATTTT; CDR3: CASSVAGVTDTQYF
size: .; J: TRBJ2-7; D: TRBD2; V: TRBV7-8; DNA: TGTGCCAGCAGCCTTCTACTAGCGGGAATTGCCTACGAGCAGTACTTC; CDR3: CASSLLLAGIAYEQYF
size: .; J: TRBJ2-3; D: .; V: TRBV28; DNA: TGTGCCAGCAGTCAGTCATCTGATACGCAGTATTTT; CDR3: CASSQSSDTQYF
size: once; J: TRBJ2-5; D: .; V: TRBV5-6; DNA: TGTGCCAGCAGCCTCCGAGAGACCCAGTACTTC; CDR3: CASSLRETQYF
size: once; J: TRBJ1-3; D: TRBD1; V: TRBV14; DNA: TGTGCCAGCAGCCAACTCAGGGACAGATCATACTCTGGAAACACCATATATTTT; CDR3: CASSQLRDRSYSGNTIYF
size: .; J: TRBJ2-1; D: TRBD1; V: TRBV7-2; DNA: TGTGCCAGCAGCCCAGGACAGGGGAGGAATGAGCAGTTCTTC; CDR3: CASSPGQGRNEQFF
size: .; J: TRBJ2-3; D: .; V: TRBV7-2; DNA: TGTGCCAGCAGCTTATTGGGAGGGGGCAGAGATACGCAGTATTTT; CDR3: CASSLLGGGRDTQYF
size: .; J: TRBJ2-7; D: TRBD2; V: TRBV2; DNA: TGTGCCAGCAGTGAACGTCTAGCGGTCTACGAGCAGTACTTC; CDR3: CASSERLAVYEQYF
size: .; J: TRBJ2-7; D: TRBD2; V: TRBV6-5; DNA: TGTGCCAGCAGCAGGACTAGCGGGAGCTGGGAGCAGTACTTC; CDR3: CASSRTSGSWEQYF
size: once; J: TRBJ2-2; D: TRBD1; V: TRBV9; DNA: TGTGCCAGCAGCCGTCCCGGGACAGGGACCGGGGAGCTGTTTTTT; CDR3: CASSRPGTGTGELFF
size: .; J: TRBJ1-1; D: .; V: TRBV10-3; DNA: TGTGCCATCAGTGAGGGCAGAGCGAACACTGAAGCTTTCTTT; CDR3: CAISEGRANTEAFF
size: .; J: TRBJ1-5; D: TRBD1; V: TRBV28; DNA: TGTGCCAGCAGTTTATTACCGCTGGGGACAGGGGTTGGCAATCAGCCCCAGCATTTT; CDR3: CASSLLPLGTGVGNQPQHF
size: .; J: TRBJ2-1; D: .; V: TRBV5-4; DNA: TGTGCCAGCAGCTTAAATCTGATCCGCGAGCAGTTCTTC; CDR3: CASSLNLIREQFF
size: once; J: TRBJ2-3; D: TRBD2; V: TRBV11-2; DNA: TGTGCCAGCAGCTTACGTTGGACTAGCGGGAGGGCCCTCCCAGATACGCAGTATTTT; CDR3: CASSLRWTSGRALPDTQYF
size: once; J: TRBJ2-3; D: .; V: TRBV2; DNA: TGTGCCAGCACACACACCACAGATACGCAGTATTTT; CDR3: CASTHTTDTQYF
size: .; J: TRBJ2-3; D: .; V: TRBV28; DNA: TGTGCCAGCAGTTTAAATGCCGATACGCAGTATTTT; CDR3: CASSLNADTQYF
size: .; J: TRBJ2-3; D: .; V: TRBV11-3; DNA: TGTGCCAGCAGCTTAGATTGGCAGGGGGGGGATACGCAGTATTTT; CDR3: CASSLDWQGGDTQYF
size: few; J: TRBJ2-3; D: TRBD2; V: TRBV28; DNA: TGTGCCAGCAGTTACCGGAGACTAGCGGTCACAGATACGCAGTATTTT; CDR3: CASSYRRLAVTDTQYF
size: .; J: TRBJ2-1; D: .; V: TRBV5-1; DNA: TGCGCCAGCAGCTTGACCGGGGCCACTCCCAATGAGCAGTTCTTC; CDR3: CASSLTGATPNEQFF
size: .; J: TRBJ2-7; D: .; V: TRBV6-1; DNA: TGTGCCAGTCTTACAGTTTTCGACGAGCAGTACTTC; CDR3: CASLTVFDEQYF
size: .; J: TRBJ2-3; D: .; V: TRBV28; DNA: TGTGCCAGCAGTTTGGGTCAGATCACAGATACGCAGTATTTT; CDR3: CASSLGQITDTQYF
size: .; J: TRBJ1-1; D: TRBD1; V: TRBV5-6; DNA: TGTGCCAGCAGCTACCGGACAGGGAGGGCCACTGAAGCTTTCTTT; CDR3: CASSYRTGRATEAFF
size: .; J: TRBJ2-1; D: .; V: TRBV29-1; DNA: TGCAGCGTTGAATGGTTGAGCTCCTACAATGAGCAGTTCTTC; CDR3: CSVEWLSSYNEQFF
size: .; J: TRBJ2-1; D: .; V: TRBV7-6; DNA: TGTGCCAGCAGCTTAGTAGCTGGTGAGCAGTTCTTC; CDR3: CASSLVAGEQFF
size: .; J: TRBJ2-2; D: TRBD2; V: TRBV7-3; DNA: TGTGCCAGCAGCGCAGCGGGAGGGCCGTCCGGGGAGCTGTTTTTT; CDR3: CASSAAGGPSGELFF
size: .; J: TRBJ1-4; D: .; V: TRBV15; DNA: TGTGCCACCAGCAGCCTTGAAAAACTGTTTTTT; CDR3: CATSSLEKLFF
size: .; J: TRBJ1-4; D: .; V: TRBV28; DNA: TGTGCCAGCAGAAGGGGGACACTGAATGAAAAACTGTTTTTT; CDR3: CASRRGTLNEKLFF
size: .; J: TRBJ2-1; D: TRBD2; V: TRBV5-1; DNA: TGCGCCAGCAGCTTAGAACTAGCGTTCGATGAGCAGTTCTTC; CDR3: CASSLELAFDEQFF
size: .; J: TRBJ2-7; D: TRBD1; V: TRBV4-3; DNA: TGCGCCAGCAGCCAAGACTTCGACAGGGAGTACGAGCAGTACTTC; CDR3: CASSQDFDREYEQYF
size: .; J: TRBJ2-7; D: .; V: TRBV28; DNA: TGTGCCAGCACCCTTTCCGGCTACGAGCAGTACTTC; CDR3: CASTLSGYEQYF
size: .; J: TRBJ1-1; D: .; V: TRBV18; DNA: TGTGCCAGCTCACCACCGCTTAACACTGAAGCTTTCTTT; CDR3: CASSPPLNTEAFF
size: .; J: TRBJ2-2; D: TRBD2; V: TRBV4-1; DNA: TGCGCCAGCAGCCATGCCGGGACTAGGCCCGGGGAGCTGTTTTTT; CDR3: CASSHAGTRPGELFF
size: .; J: TRBJ2-2; D: .; V: TRBV14; DNA: TGTGCCAGCAGCCAAGAAAGAGTCGGGGAGCTGTTTTTT; CDR3: CASSQERVGELFF
size: few; J: TRBJ1-5; D: TRBD1; V: TRBV28; DNA: TGTGCCAGCAGTTCCCGACAGGGAGGTCAGCCCCAGCATTTT; CDR3: CASSSRQGGQPQHF
size: once; J: TRBJ1-3; D: .; V: TRBV15; DNA: TGTGCCACCAGTCCCGGGCGGTCTGGAAACACCATATATTTT; CDR3: CATSPGRSGNTIYF
size: .; J: TRBJ2-5; D: TRBD2; V: TRBV25-1; DNA: TGTGCCAGCAGTGATGCGGGGGGGGGAGAGACCCAGTACTTC; CDR3: CASSDAGGGETQYF
size: .; J: TRBJ2-1; D: TRBD2; V: TRBV19; DNA: TGTGCCAGTAGTCCCTTGGGTAGCGGGAGCGATGAGCAGTTCTTC; CDR3: CASSPLGSGSDEQFF
size: .; J: TRBJ2-2; D: .; V: TRBV28; DNA: TGTGCCAGCAGTTTAAGGGTCGGGGAGCTGTTTTTT; CDR3: CASSLRVGELFF
size: .; J: TRBJ1-3; D: .; V: TRBV28; DNA: TGTGCCAGCAGTTTCGGGGGTGGGACGGCAATATTGAGCTCTGGAAACACCATATATTTT; CDR3: CASSFGGGTAILSSGNTIYF
size: .; J: TRBJ2-7; D: TRBD1; V: TRBV18; DNA: TGTGCCAGCTCACCACGAGACAGGGGGGGCTCCTACGAGCAGTACTTC; CDR3: CASSPRDRGGSYEQYF
size: .; J: TRBJ2-7; D: TRBD1; V: TRBV5-5; DNA: TGTGCCAGCAGCCCCCTGACAGGGAACTACGAGCAGTACTTC; CDR3: CASSPLTGNYEQYF
size: few; J: TRBJ1-2; D: .; V: TRBV10-1; DNA: TGCGCCATCCAGATCTCAATCTATCCCCCTAACTATGGCTACACCTTC; CDR3: CAIQISIYPPNYGYTF
size: .; J: TRBJ2-4; D: .; V: TRBV7-8; DNA: TGTGCCAGCAGCTCCCGGGACCGCGGGGACATTCAGTACTTC; CDR3: CASSSRDRGDIQYF
size: .; J: TRBJ2-7; D: .; V: TRBV7-2; DNA: TGTGCCAGCAGCTTAGACCGTTCAAGCTCCTACGAGCAGTACTTC; CDR3: CASSLDRSSSYEQYF
size: .; J: TRBJ2-1; D: TRBD2; V: TRBV11-1; DNA: TGTGCCAGCAGCTTGAAGCGGGAGCGGGATGAGCAGTTCTTC; CDR3: CASSLKRERDEQFF
size: once; J: TRBJ2-7; D: TRBD2; V: TRBV6-1; DNA: TGTGCCAGCAGGCCAGTAGCGGGAGGGCCCTACGAGCAGTACTTC; CDR3: CASRPVAGGPYEQYF